The 16 T cell receptor beta chains presented below share a single source sample, sequenced in a study of early T cells in non-severe SARS-CoV-2 infection. TCRdb recomputed calls from the 5' RACE reads with MiXCR, one row per CDR3 protein. The data hold 65,000 to 80,000 distinct CDR3 sequences, with roughly 13% observed a single time. Sequenced sample: whole blood. The receptors shown here come from an adult who was a healthcare worker with PCR-confirmed SARS-CoV-2 infection or an uninfected control (not recorded which).

In this sample, this clonotype turned up a few times. The V and J genes are TRBV4-2 and TRBJ2-5; TRBD2 matches 9 bases. This CDR3 region has 17 residues. The junction had 7 bases not matched to a gene; V was cut back by 0 bases and J by 2 bases. Germline-derived CDR1 and CDR2 are LGHNA and YNFKEQ. Here the CDR3 DNA reads TGTGCCAGCAGCCAAGATCTAACTAGCGGGTTACAAGAGACCCAGTACTTC. Its protein product is CASSQDLTSGLQETQYF.

This clonotype was seen more than once but under ten times. This chain joins TRBV11-2 and TRBJ1-1; TRBD1 might be the D (6 bases). Trimming took 4 bases from V and 12 from J, leaving 18 bases between them. Per germline, CDR1 SGHAT and CDR2 FQNNGV. CDR3 length: 13 residues. The DNA of the CDR3 is TGTGCCAGCAGCTCAGATCGACAAGGGGGATCTTTCTTT. Translating it yields CASSSDRQGGSFF.

This clonotype occurred many times. The chain links TRBV24-1 to TRBJ1-1; D is unresolved. The CDR3 spans 14 residues. V was trimmed by 4 bases and J by 5 bases, leaving 13 bases between them. Germline V gives CDR1 KGHDR, CDR2 SFDVKD. Here the CDR3 DNA reads TGTGCCACCAGTGACCGATGGGCGGGAACTGAAGCTTTCTTT. This translates into CATSDRWAGTEAFF.

At least ten counts were recorded for this clonotype. The gene calls are TRBV6-1 and TRBJ2-3; 9 bases agree with TRBD1. The CDR3 runs to 13 residues. CDR1 is MNHNS, CDR2 SASEGT, per germline. With V trimmed by 11 bases and J by 3 bases, 6 bases remained unmatched. Written as DNA, the CDR3 is TGTGCCGTCCGGGACAGGGAAACAGATACGCAGTATTTT. Translated: CAVRDRETDTQYF.

The CDR3 DNA sequence: TGCAGTGCTATGCTGAACACTGAAGCTTTCTTT. Translating it yields CSAMLNTEAFF. The chain carries TRBV20-1 and TRBJ1-1; D is undetermined. Trimming took 4 bases from V and 0 from J, leaving 3 bases between them. The CDR3 is made up of 11 amino acids. CDR1 and CDR2 from the germline V gene are DFQATT and SNEGSKA (reference sequence).

This clonotype was seen more than once but under ten times. CDR3 protein: CASSLLAGGPGDEQFF. CDR3 nucleotide sequence: TGTGCCAGCAGCCTCCTAGCGGGGGGGCCCGGCGATGAGCAGTTCTTC. V gene TRBV12-3 or TRBV12-4 combines with J gene TRBJ2-1; 12 bases are a match to TRBD2. Trimming cost V 6 bases and J 8 bases; bases outside gene matches: 11. CDR3 length equals 16 residues.

The rearrangement uses TRBV2 and TRBJ2-7, with a possible D match to TRBD2 (6 bases). CDR3 size: 15 residues. Germline V CDR1 and CDR2: SNHLY, FYNNEI. V shed 2 bases and J shed 6 bases, with 17 bases lying between them. CDR3 protein: CASSEIGGATCEQYF. CDR3 DNA sequence: TGTGCCAGCAGTGAAATTGGCGGGGCAACCTGCGAGCAGTACTTC.

This clonotype was found a few times. V and J are TRBV12-3 or TRBV12-4 and TRBJ2-3; D is unclear. Trimming took off 6 bases at V and 6 bases at J, with 13 bases between the two ends. This CDR3 spans 13 amino acids. CDR3 bases: TGTGCCAGCAGCCCTGGGCCTCCCGATACGCAGTATTTT. Its translation: CASSPGPPDTQYF.

This clonotype was recorded many times. The J gene is TRBJ2-3, the V gene TRBV27; perhaps TRBD1 as D (6 bases). V was pared by 1 base and J by 2 bases, with 10 bases between. CDR3 length: 15 residues. Germline CDR1 MNHEY, CDR2 SMNVEV (reference sequence). The CDR3 sequence: CASSLYGQFTDTQYF. CDR3 in DNA: TGTGCCAGCAGTTTATATGGACAGTTCACAGATACGCAGTATTTT.

This clonotype was seen at least ten times. The genes are TRBV28 and TRBJ2-3; 8 nucleotides agree with TRBD2. The CDR3 has 16 residues. Trimming at V came to 7 bases and at J to 2 bases, leaving 11 bases not matched to a gene. Germline CDR1 MDHEN, CDR2 SYDVKM. The CDR3 DNA sequence: TGTGCCAGCACCCCGGCCATAGCGGGGCTCACAGATACGCAGTATTTT. Translated: CASTPAIAGLTDTQYF.

This clonotype was seen ten or more times. This chain links TRBV30 with TRBJ1-1; the D is unclear. This CDR3 region has 14 residues. Germline V CDR1 and CDR2: GTSNPN, SVGIG (reference sequence). V was clipped by 2 bases and J by 2 bases, with 12 bases between them. The CDR3 DNA is TGTGCCTGGAGTTACCTTACGGGAAACACTGAAGCTTTCTTT. Protein product: CAWSYLTGNTEAFF.

This clonotype came up a few times. The chain couples TRBV21-1 to TRBJ1-4. TRBV21-1 is deemed a pseudogene. The CDR3 sequence is 12 residues long. The DNA of the CDR3 is TGTGCCAGCAGCATGAAAAACGAAAAACTGTTTTTT. It codes for CASSMKNEKLFF.

Many counts were recorded for this clonotype. This chain connects TRBV11-3 to TRBJ2-3, with D perhaps matching TRBD2 (5 bases). Germline V gene lookup returns CDR1 SGHNT and CDR2 YENEEA. Trimming pared 2 bases from V and 4 bases from J, leaving 13 bases between. The CDR3 has 15 amino acids. The CDR3 loop is CASSLQRARSDTQYF. The CDR3 DNA reads TGTGCCAGCAGCTTACAGAGGGCCAGGTCAGATACGCAGTATTTT. The entire variable domain, with the rest obtained from reference TRBV11-3 and TRBJ2-3, is as follows: EAGVVQSPRYKIIEKKQPVAFWCNPISGHNTLYWYLQNLGQGPELLIRYENEEAVDDSQLPKDRFSAERLKGVDSTLKIQPAELGDSAVYLCASSLQRARSDTQYFGPGTRLTVL.

The J gene is TRBJ1-1, the V gene TRBV28, with D possibly being TRBD1 (5 bases). The CDR3 contains 13 residues. Germline V CDR1 and CDR2: MDHEN, SYDVKM. Trimming took off 5 bases at V and 4 bases at J, with 11 bases between the two ends. The CDR3 sequence: CASSGTGVTEAFF. The CDR3 bases are TGTGCCAGCAGTGGAACAGGCGTCACTGAAGCTTTCTTT.

In its sample, this clonotype was seen a few times. This chain links TRBV7-9 with TRBJ1-1; D ambiguous. The germline V and J ends were trimmed by 1 base and 7 bases, with 7 bases remaining between them. This CDR3 spans 12 amino acids. Germline assignment: CDR1 SEHNR and CDR2 FQNEAQ (reference sequence). The CDR3 nucleotides are TGTGCCAGCAGCTTAGTCGTCGGTGAAGCTTTCTTT. Its protein is CASSLVVGEAFF.

This clonotype appeared a few times. The V and J genes are TRBV30 and TRBJ1-1, with a possible D match to TRBD1 (5 bases). The CDR3 is 12 amino acids. V dropped 7 bases and J dropped 0 bases, with 9 bases sitting between them. Germline V gene sequence: CDR1 GTSNPN, CDR2 SVGIG (reference sequence). CDR3 in DNA: TGTGCCTCGGGACTGATGAACACTGAAGCTTTCTTT. Protein: CASGLMNTEAFF.